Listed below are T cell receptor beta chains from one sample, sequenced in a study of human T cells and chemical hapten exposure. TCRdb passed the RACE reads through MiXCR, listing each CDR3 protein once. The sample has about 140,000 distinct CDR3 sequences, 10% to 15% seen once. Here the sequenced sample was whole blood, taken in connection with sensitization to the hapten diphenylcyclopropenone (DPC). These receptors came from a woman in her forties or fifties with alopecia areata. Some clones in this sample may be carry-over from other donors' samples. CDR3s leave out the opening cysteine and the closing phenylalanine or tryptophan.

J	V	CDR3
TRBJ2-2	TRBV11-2	ASTNVRQLF
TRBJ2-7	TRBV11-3	ASSLSSSYEQY
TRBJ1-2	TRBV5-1	ASSLPGFNYGYT
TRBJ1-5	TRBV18	ASSPGTGVSQPQH
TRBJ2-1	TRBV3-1	ASSHSTGEQF
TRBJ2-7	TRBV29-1	SAQTSGRQNEQY
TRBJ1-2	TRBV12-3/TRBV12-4	ASSPQAGALNYGYT
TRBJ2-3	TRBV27	ASSPMPPQPGLAGMY
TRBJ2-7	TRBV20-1	SARDGGSVHEQY
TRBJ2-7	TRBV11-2	ASTAPIGDRGEQY
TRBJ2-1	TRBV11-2	ASSLIAGPSTNEQF
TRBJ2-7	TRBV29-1	SVSKGGTGVRYEQY
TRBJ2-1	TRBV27	ASSPMAYNEQF
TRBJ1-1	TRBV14	ASSQAGGRTAF
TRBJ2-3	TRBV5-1	ASREISTDTQY
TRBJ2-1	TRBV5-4	ASSSTSGAYNEQF
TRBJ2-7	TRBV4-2	ASSQAVGPTYEQY
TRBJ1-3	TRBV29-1	STRSENTIY
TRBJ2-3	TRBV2	ASSRSGLAGPTDTQY
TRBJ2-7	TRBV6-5	ASSSRGLYEQY
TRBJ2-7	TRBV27	ASGSGRAYEQY
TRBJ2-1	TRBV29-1	SASPAGYNEQF
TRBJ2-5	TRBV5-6	ASSYKSGYQETQY
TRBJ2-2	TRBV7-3	ASSLTPGNTGELF
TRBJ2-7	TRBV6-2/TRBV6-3	ASSYSPDRLVRQY
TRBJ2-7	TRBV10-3	AISRTDAPYEQY
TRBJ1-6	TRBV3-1	ASSQARGSNSPLH
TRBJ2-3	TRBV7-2	ASSPEQGHRTDTQY
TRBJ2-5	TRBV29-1	SVAGLAGETQY
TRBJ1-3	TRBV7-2	ASSLWQGGGNTIY
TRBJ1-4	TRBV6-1	ASSVNRRNEKLF
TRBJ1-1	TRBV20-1	SARDVGRLNTEAF
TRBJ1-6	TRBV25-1	ASSGDGSSYNSPLH
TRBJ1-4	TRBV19	ASSLRPGATNEKLF
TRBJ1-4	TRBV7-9	ASSLISEKLF
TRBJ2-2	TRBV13	ASSLAGPTGELF
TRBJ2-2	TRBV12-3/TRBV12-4	ASSFSTGPNTGELF
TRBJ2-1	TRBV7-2	ASSWASGRSEQF
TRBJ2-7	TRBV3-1	ASSPTRTSGSRGEQY
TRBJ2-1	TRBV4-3	ASSQDLPGAGKNEQF
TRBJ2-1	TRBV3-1	ASSQRGLYNEQF
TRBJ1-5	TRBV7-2	ASSLRGQGTPQH
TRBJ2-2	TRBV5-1	ASSFTSGANTGELF
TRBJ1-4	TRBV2	ASSELTNEKLF
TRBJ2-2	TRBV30	AWSVLAGGTGELF
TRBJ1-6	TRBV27	ASSEQGGSPLH
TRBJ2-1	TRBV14	ASSQGRGEQF
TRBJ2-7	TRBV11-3	ASSSEGAGGPYEQY
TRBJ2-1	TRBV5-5	ASSYSQFEQF
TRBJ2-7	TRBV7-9	ASSGGLGGYEQY
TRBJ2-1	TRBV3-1	ASSQSLVINEQF
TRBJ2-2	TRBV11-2	ASSAGTANTGELF
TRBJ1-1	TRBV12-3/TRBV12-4	ASSFGKQGNTEAF
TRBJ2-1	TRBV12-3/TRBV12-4	ASRRSGGRGNEQF
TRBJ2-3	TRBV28	ASGYAADTQY
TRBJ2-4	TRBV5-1	ASSLGDREFHIQY
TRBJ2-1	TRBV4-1	ASSQDRDASSYNEQF
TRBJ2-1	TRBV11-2	ASTLSGDEQF
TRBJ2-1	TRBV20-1	SAPGGPSSYNEQF